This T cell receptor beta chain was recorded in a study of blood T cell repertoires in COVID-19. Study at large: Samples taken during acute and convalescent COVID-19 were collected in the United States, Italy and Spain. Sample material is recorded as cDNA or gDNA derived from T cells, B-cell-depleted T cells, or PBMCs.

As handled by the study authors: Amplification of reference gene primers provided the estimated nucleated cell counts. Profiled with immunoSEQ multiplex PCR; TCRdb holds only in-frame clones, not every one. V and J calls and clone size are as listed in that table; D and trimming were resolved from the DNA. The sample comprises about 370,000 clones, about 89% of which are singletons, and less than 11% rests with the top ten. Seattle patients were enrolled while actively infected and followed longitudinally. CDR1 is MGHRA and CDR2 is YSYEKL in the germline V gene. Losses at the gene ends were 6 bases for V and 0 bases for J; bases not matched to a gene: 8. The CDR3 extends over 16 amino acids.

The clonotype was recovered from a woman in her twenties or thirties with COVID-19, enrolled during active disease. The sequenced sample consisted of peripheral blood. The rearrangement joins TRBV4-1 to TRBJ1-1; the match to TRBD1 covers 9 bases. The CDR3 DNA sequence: TGCGCCAGCAGTCAATCAGGGACAGGGATGAACACTGAAGCTTTCTTT. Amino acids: CASSQSGTGMNTEAFF.